This record concerns one T cell receptor (beta chain) sequence. The same CDR3 also results from other DNA sequences found in this sample. Germline CDR1 KGHSH, CDR2 LQKENI. V was pared by 6 bases and J by 2 bases, with 6 bases between. The CDR3 contains 12 residues. The sample belongs to a study of blood T cell repertoires in COVID-19. Profiling relied on immunoSEQ multiplex PCR, and the TCRdb table lists in-frame clones only, not all of them. Of some 74,000 clones detected, around 76% appear once; the ten largest clones hold roughly 15%. Sequencing was done on a sample of peripheral blood. The gene calls are TRBV18 and TRBJ2-3; no reliable D call. This receptor was identified in an older man with active or convalescent COVID-19. For the CDR3, the DNA is TGTGCCAGCTCCTCTACCACAGATACGCAGTATTTT. Translating it yields CASSSTTDTQYF.